This entry concerns a single TCR beta chain. The antigen is unknown. Via 5' RACE with UMI labels, TRB cDNA libraries were prepared. Each CDR3 protein gets one entry in TCRdb, which reprocessed the 5' RACE reads and gives no DNA. This sample's table reports 65,000 to 75,000 distinct CDR3 sequences. CDR1 GTSNPN and CDR2 SVGIG come from the germline V gene (reference sequence). The CDR3 loop spans 12 amino acids. These data belong to a study of CXCR3-negative and CXCR3-positive naive CD8 T cells. Overall study: Overall TRB read output was some 140 million, and each library contained about 1.5 +/- 0.3 million reads.

Findings and caveats of the study: The study found more hydrophobic TRB CDR3s in CXCR3-positive naive cells than in CXCR3-negative naive cells. Naive subsets were similarly diverse, while memory CD8+ repertoires were much less diverse.

This receptor was taken from a human donor in good health. Some clones in this sample may be carry-over from other donors' samples. What was sequenced was naive CXCR3+ CD8+ T cells from blood. Subset given: CD45RO-CCR7+CD27+CD95- naive CD8+ T cells expressing CXCR3 (TNR3+). The chain combines TRBV30 with TRBJ2-7. The CDR3 loop reads CAWSVGNYEQYF.